These 6 T cell receptor beta chains came from one sample sequenced in a study of vaccination and CD4 T cells after COVID-19. Antigen specificity for these receptors is unknown. An Oncomine TCR Beta short-read assay was used to sequence the DNA from cultured CD4+ T cells. Each CDR3 protein is one row after TCRdb ran MiXCR on the PCR reads. The sample carries about 20,000 distinct CDR3 sequences, roughly half recorded once. Indicated treatment: approximately 10-day PBMC culture with coronavirus spike peptide pools or control peptides (ViraFEST assay). Material: CD4+ T cells from blood, cultured in vitro. The receptor source for this set is a human donor who had recovered from COVID-19.

This rearrangement joins TRBV20-1 to TRBJ2-5; D perhaps matches TRBD1 (6 bases). Deletions cut 0 bases from V and 5 bases from J, with 16 bases between. The CDR3 totals 15 residues. The germline V gene encodes CDR1 DFQATT and CDR2 SNEGSKA (reference sequence). The CDR3 sequence: CSAREGHGPRETQYF. CDR3 in DNA: TGCAGTGCTAGAGAGGGACATGGCCCGAGGGAGACCCAGTACTTC.

The chain carries TRBV7-9 and TRBJ1-1, with D unclear. V shed 2 bases and J shed 2 bases, with 9 bases lying between them. The CDR3 is 14 amino acids. Germline V gives CDR1 SEHNR, CDR2 FQNEAQ (reference sequence). CDR3 amino acids: CASSLLQSNTEAFF. CDR3 bases: TGTGCCAGCAGCTTACTACAGAGTAACACTGAAGCTTTCTTT. Complete variable domain (other parts from reference TRBV7-9 and TRBJ1-1): DTGVSQNPRHKITKRGQNVTFRCDPISEHNRLYWYRQTLGQGPEFLTYFQNEAQLEKSRLLSDRFSAERPKGSFSTLEIQRTEQGDSAMYLCASSLLQSNTEAFFGQGTRLTVV.

The chain is built from TRBV2 and TRBJ1-1, with D uncertain. This CDR3 is built from 14 residues. Germline V gene data show CDR1 as SNHLY and CDR2 as FYNNEI. Trimming took off 3 bases at V and 0 bases at J, with 8 bases between the two ends. CDR3 sequence reads: CASSESGMNTEAFF. Here the CDR3 DNA reads TGTGCCAGCAGTGAGTCGGGCATGAACACTGAAGCTTTCTTT.

The chain is built from TRBV15 and TRBJ2-6; D assignment may be TRBD1 or TRBD2 (6 bases each). Trimming stripped 5 bases from V and 4 bases from J, with 12 bases between. The germline V gene has CDR1 LNHNV and CDR2 YYDKDF (reference sequence). CDR3 length equals 15 residues. CDR3 DNA sequence: TGTGCCACCAGCCAAGGGGGGTCCGGGGCCAACGTCCTGACTTTC. Its translation: CATSQGGSGANVLTF.

This clonotype has just a few counts. The chain uses TRBV20-1 and TRBJ2-7; TRBD2 might be the D (5 bases). The germline V gene encodes CDR1 DFQATT and CDR2 SNEGSKA (reference sequence). Trimming took off 7 bases at V and 2 bases at J, with 18 bases between the two ends. The CDR3 loop spans 14 amino acids. The CDR3 here is CSGERLPLAYEQYF. The CDR3 DNA is TGCAGTGGGGAGAGACTACCTTTAGCCTACGAGCAGTACTTC.

This clonotype was seen more than once but under ten times. This chain joins TRBV7-9 and TRBJ1-5; D is unclear. The CDR3 length is 14 residues. Trimming left V 4 bases short and J 7 bases short, with 14 bases between. Germline V gene sequence: CDR1 SEHNR, CDR2 FQNEAQ (reference sequence). The DNA for the CDR3 is TGTGCCAGCAGCTCTGGCTGGGCAGAACAGCCCCAGCATTTT. Its translation is CASSSGWAEQPQHF.